This T cell receptor beta chain was obtained from a study of OX40 agonist ivuxolimab in advanced cancers. Across the whole study: Ivuxolimab is a fully human IgG2 antibody that activates OX40 (CD134). Study-wide results and limits: Expanded peripheral T cell antigen specificity was not determined.

Details on this clone: Its antigen remains unknown.

Generated by immunoSEQ multiplex PCR, the TCRdb table keeps only in-frame clones and is missing some. The table shows approximately 60,000 clones, with 88% occurring only once. The clonotype comes from an adult with an advanced solid tumor such as melanoma, head and neck, liver or kidney cancer. Material: CD4+ or CD8+ T cells sorted from blood, obtained in a trial of the OX40 agonist ivuxolimab.

CDR3 protein: CASSPTGAVTDTQYF. CDR3 DNA sequence: TGTGCCAGCAGCCCCACCGGGGCGGTCACAGATACGCAGTATTTT. This chain joins TRBV7-3 and TRBJ2-3, with D possibly called TRBD1 or TRBD2 (5 bases each). Germline CDR1 and CDR2: SGHTA and FQGTGA. This CDR3 region has 15 residues. V lost 5 bases, J lost 2 bases, and 14 bases lay in between.